The 24 T cell receptor beta chains presented below share a single source sample, sequenced in a study of cytomegalovirus exposure and HLA in healthy donors. The primer mix had 60 Vbeta and 13 Jbeta primers. Produced via immunoSEQ multiplex PCR; TCRdb's table is partial and in-frame only. The sample yields tens of thousands of clones, 90% seen once. Sequencing was performed on PBMCs. The receptors were gathered from a woman aged 18-30 years in good health and CMV-seronegative.

The chain couples TRBV4-2 to TRBJ1-5, with 8 bases identical to TRBD1. Germline values: CDR1 LGHNA, CDR2 YNFKEQ. V was clipped by 4 bases and J by 4 bases; unmatched bases: 3. The CDR3 extends over 14 amino acids. The CDR3 DNA sequence: TGTGCCAGCAGCCCCGGGACAGGTAATCAGCCCCAGCATTTT. It encodes CASSPGTGNQPQHF.

J is TRBJ1-2 and V is TRBV28; TRBD1 matches 9 bases. V gave up 6 bases and J gave up 3 bases; unmatched junction bases: 8. Germline loops: CDR1 MDHEN, CDR2 SYDVKM. The CDR3 sequence is 15 residues long. DNA of the CDR3: TGTGCCAGCAGGGGATCACAGGGGGCTGACTATGGCTACACCTTC. Translating it yields CASRGSQGADYGYTF.

The V call is TRBV10-1, the J call TRBJ2-2; D is perhaps TRBD2 (6 bases). The V gene's germline CDR1 is WNHNN and CDR2 SYGVQD (reference sequence). V lost 6 bases and J 1 base, leaving 6 bases between the germline ends. There are 13 residues in the CDR3. CDR3 sequence (DNA): TGCGCCAGCAGGGGACTGAACACCGGGGAGCTGTTTTTT. Its translation: CASRGLNTGELFF.

The chain uses TRBV4-1 and TRBJ2-7, with 11 positions matching TRBD2. CDR1 MGHRA and CDR2 YSYEKL come from the germline V gene. The CDR3 has 15 amino acids. The junction had 9 bases not matched to a gene; V was cut back by 5 bases and J by 6 bases. The CDR3 reads CASSAELLAGGEQYF. The CDR3 bases are TGCGCCAGCAGCGCCGAGCTCCTAGCGGGAGGCGAGCAGTACTTC.

The chain joins TRBV27 to TRBJ1-4; 7 bases line up with TRBD1. V was clipped by 5 bases and J by 5 bases; unmatched bases: 8. This CDR3 is 15 amino acids long. Germline CDR1 is MNHEY and CDR2 is SMNVEV (reference sequence). The CDR3 sequence: CASSLWTGGNEKLFF. Written as DNA, the CDR3 is TGTGCCAGCAGTCTATGGACAGGAGGAAATGAAAAACTGTTTTTT.

The chain has TRBV15 and TRBJ1-1, with 7 bases fitting TRBD1. The trim removed 5 bases at V and 4 bases at J, leaving 13 bases unmatched. The CDR3 has 16 residues. Germline V gene lookup returns CDR1 LNHNV and CDR2 YYDKDF (reference sequence). The CDR3 reads CATSEAGGFEGTEAFF. The DNA of the CDR3 is TGTGCCACCAGCGAGGCAGGGGGATTTGAGGGCACTGAAGCTTTCTTT.

The genes are TRBV19 and TRBJ2-7; D might be TRBD1 (5 bases). Germline V CDR1 and CDR2: LNHDA, SQIVND (reference sequence). CDR3 length equals 15 residues. Trimming took 3 bases from V and 0 from J, leaving 12 bases between them. In DNA form, the CDR3 reads TGTGCCAGTAGTATGTCGACAGCTCCCTCCTACGAGCAGTACTTC. Translation: CASSMSTAPSYEQYF.

The chain joins TRBV7-9 to TRBJ1-5; D not certain. The germline V and J ends were trimmed by 2 bases and 3 bases, with 5 bases remaining between them. The CDR3 is 13 residues long. Germline CDR1 SEHNR, CDR2 FQNEAQ (reference sequence). The CDR3 nucleotides are TGTGCCAGCAGCTTAACACACAATCAGCCCCAGCATTTT. Translated, it gives CASSLTHNQPQHF.

The rearrangement links TRBV5-1 to TRBJ2-5; D perhaps matches TRBD2 (5 bases). The CDR3 sequence is 13 residues long. Germline CDR1 reads SGHRS; CDR2 reads YFSETQ. V lost 0 bases to trimming and J lost 5 bases, with 8 bases between them. CDR3 region: CASSLVGAETQYF. CDR3 nucleotides: TGCGCCAGCAGCTTGGTGGGAGCGGAGACCCAGTACTTC.

The chain combines TRBV11-2 with TRBJ2-7; TRBD1 might be the D (5 bases). The germline V gene encodes CDR1 SGHAT and CDR2 FQNNGV. The length of the CDR3 is 13 residues. V lost 3 bases and J 3 bases, leaving 9 bases between the germline ends. CDR3 residues: CASSFDRNYEQYF. The CDR3 DNA follows: TGTGCCAGCAGCTTCGACAGAAACTACGAGCAGTACTTC.

V is TRBV28 and J is TRBJ2-5; D is perhaps TRBD2 (7 bases). Trimming took off 4 bases at V and 5 bases at J, with 11 bases between the two ends. The germline gives CDR1 MDHEN, CDR2 SYDVKM. There are 13 residues in the CDR3. CDR3 nucleotide sequence: TGTGCCAGCAGTTGGGGGGGCCGCGAGACCCAGTACTTC. Its protein is CASSWGGRETQYF.

In DNA form, the CDR3 reads TGTGCCAGCAGCCTGGGACACGATCAAGAGACCCAGTACTTC. This sequence encodes CASSLGHDQETQYF. The chain employs TRBV7-7 and TRBJ2-5; D is possibly TRBD1 (6 bases). Per the germline V gene, CDR1 is SSHAT and CDR2 is FNYEAQ (reference sequence). Trimming took 5 bases from V and 2 from J, leaving 12 bases between them. The CDR3 is 14 residues long.

A few counts support this clone. The V and J genes are TRBV6-6 and TRBJ2-1; 7 positions match TRBD1. J lost 6 bases, V lost 2 bases, and 4 bases had no gene match. Germline lookup yields CDR1 MNHNY and CDR2 SVGAGI (reference sequence). The CDR3 runs 14 residues. Written as DNA, the CDR3 is TGTGCCAGCAGTTACGAGGGGGCGGGCAATGAGCAGTTCTTC. This gives the protein CASSYEGAGNEQFF.

CDR3 residues: CASSDTGLADRSNQPQHF. The CDR3 nucleotides read TGTGCCAGTAGCGATACAGGACTAGCGGACAGATCCAATCAGCCCCAGCATTTT. This rearrangement joins TRBV19 to TRBJ1-5, with D perhaps matching TRBD1 (6 bases). The V gene's germline CDR1 is LNHDA and CDR2 SQIVND (reference sequence). V lost 6 bases and J lost 3, with 24 bases in between. The CDR3 has 18 residues.

The gene calls are TRBV10-3 and TRBJ1-6; D unresolved. CDR1 and CDR2 (germline): ENHRY, SYGVKD. V shed 7 bases and J shed 7 bases, with 23 bases lying between them. This CDR3 is built from 17 residues. The CDR3 sequence: CAITVGDPVGGNSPLHF. For the CDR3, the DNA is TGTGCCATCACTGTCGGCGATCCCGTAGGAGGCAATTCACCCCTCCACTTT.

The rearrangement joins TRBV5-1 to TRBJ2-4; D may be TRBD1 (5 bases). The V gene lost 3 bases and the J gene lost 11 bases, with 21 bases spanning the gap. Germline CDR1 is SGHRS and CDR2 is YFSETQ. This CDR3 comprises 15 residues. The CDR3 bases are TGCGCCAGCAGCTGGTTGGCTGGGGCTAAAGGGGTTCAGTACTTC. This gives the protein CASSWLAGAKGVQYF.

This chain uses TRBV29-1 with TRBJ2-1; D not certain. V was trimmed by 4 bases and J by 1 base, leaving 14 bases between them. CDR3 size: 15 residues. CDR1 and CDR2 from the germline V gene are SQVTM and ANQGSEA. CDR3 coding DNA: TGCAGCGTTGTTGGATCGGCAGCGTCCTACAATGAGCAGTTCTTC. This codes for CSVVGSAASYNEQFF.

J is TRBJ2-5 and V is TRBV5-1, with TRBD1 as a possible D gene (5 bases). Germline V gene data show CDR1 as SGHRS and CDR2 as YFSETQ. The CDR3 loop spans 15 amino acids. With 1 base removed from V and 2 bases from J, the gap between germline ends came to 12 bases. CDR3 in DNA: TGCGCCAGCAGCTTGAGTTTGACAGTTCAAGAGACCCAGTACTTC. Amino acid sequence: CASSLSLTVQETQYF. The variable domain in full, completed from reference TRBV5-1 and TRBJ2-5, reads KAGVTQTPRYLIKTRGQQVTLSCSPISGHRSVSWYQQTPGQGLQFLFEYFSETQRNKGNFPGRFSGRQFSNSRSEMNVSTLELGDSALYLCASSLSLTVQETQYFGPGTRLLVL.

This clone has a single count. The V and J genes are TRBV18 and TRBJ2-5; a weak D match, TRBD1 (6 bases). The tail of the sequence fits TRBJ2-7 better, so the J call may be wrong. CDR1 is KGHSH, CDR2 LQKENI, per germline. The CDR3 extends over 17 amino acids. The chain's CDR3 is CASSLVQGGPSSYEQYF. CDR3 DNA sequence: TGTGCCAGCTCACTAGTACAGGGCGGCCCTTCCTCCTACGAGCAGTACTTC.

The chain carries TRBV6-5 and TRBJ2-3; 9 positions agree with TRBD1. Germline lookup yields CDR1 MNHEY and CDR2 SVGAGI. V trimming: 2 bases; J trimming: 7 bases; junction bases outside the gene matches: 7. The CDR3 has 15 amino acids. The CDR3 protein is CASSYGDRARYTQYF. CDR3 DNA: TGTGCCAGCAGTTACGGGGACAGGGCACGATATACGCAGTATTTT.

This chain joins TRBV9 and TRBJ2-2, with 7 positions matching TRBD1. Per the germline V gene, CDR1 is SGDLS and CDR2 is YYNGEE. CDR3 length: 15 residues. V lost 1 base to trimming and J lost 1 base; unmatched junction nucleotides: 1. CDR3 sequence reads: CASSVYRGNTGELFF. The CDR3 nucleotides read TGTGCCAGCAGCGTATACAGGGGGAACACCGGGGAGCTGTTTTTT.

This clone was counted a single time. The CDR3 sequence is CASSSPRVMGLHGYTF. The CDR3 nucleotides are TGTGCCAGCAGTTCACCCAGGGTAATGGGTCTGCATGGCTACACCTTC. The V call is TRBV27, the J call TRBJ1-2; possible D gene TRBD1, 5 bases. With 4 bases removed from V and 6 bases from J, the gap between germline ends came to 21 bases. CDR3 length: 16 residues. Germline V gene data show CDR1 as MNHEY and CDR2 as SMNVEV (reference sequence).

The CDR3 nucleotides read TGTGCCAGCAGCTTGTCGACCCTTGACAGGGACGACACCGGGGAGCTGTTTTTT. It specifies CASSLSTLDRDDTGELFF. The V and J genes are TRBV5-5 and TRBJ2-2; 7 bases fit TRBD1. Trimming cost V 1 base and J 3 bases; bases outside gene matches: 12. The CDR3 sequence is 18 residues long. Per germline, CDR1 SGHKS and CDR2 YYEKEE (reference sequence).

V is TRBV15 and J is TRBJ2-7, with TRBD1 matching over 9 bases. V trimming: 8 bases; J trimming: 5 bases; junction bases outside the gene matches: 4. The CDR3 is made up of 12 amino acids. Germline loops: CDR1 LNHNV, CDR2 YYDKDF (reference sequence). This chain's CDR3 is CATGGQGNEQYF. Written as DNA, the CDR3 is TGTGCCACCGGGGGACAGGGAAACGAGCAGTACTTC.